A selection of T cell receptor beta chains follows, all from one sample in a study of siplizumab effects on memory and regulatory T cells. Sequencing used immunoSEQ multiplex PCR; TCRdb keeps in-frame clones, though not all of them. The profile shows over 100,000 clones, 90% to 95% of them singletons. Sequencing was carried out using Tregs sorted from blood. These receptors originate from a human donor in good health. Each CDR3 is given with its conserved first and last residue. Fields, in order: V gene, J gene, D gene, clone size, CDR3 DNA, CDR3 protein. A D gene is named only where the DNA matches it firmly. Size is stated for part of the rows, as once, few or many counts, or as a class when the clone is expanded.

v_call: TRBV11-3
j_call: TRBJ2-1
d_call: -
clone_size: -
cdr3_nt: TGTGCCAGCAGCTTAGCATCAGGCTCCTACAATGAGCAGTTCTTC
cdr3_aa: CASSLASGSYNEQFF

v_call: TRBV7-9
j_call: TRBJ2-3
d_call: -
clone_size: -
cdr3_nt: TGTGCCAGCAAATACGGGGCGGCGGCAGATACGCAGTATTTT
cdr3_aa: CASKYGAAADTQYF

v_call: TRBV7-9
j_call: TRBJ1-1
d_call: -
clone_size: -
cdr3_nt: TGTGCCAGCAGCTCCGAAGTAGGAGGGGCTTTCTTT
cdr3_aa: CASSSEVGGAFF

v_call: TRBV19
j_call: TRBJ1-4
d_call: -
clone_size: -
cdr3_nt: TGTGCCAGTTCAGGGTCAGCTAATGAAAAACTGTTTTTT
cdr3_aa: CASSGSANEKLFF

v_call: TRBV9
j_call: TRBJ1-2
d_call: -
clone_size: -
cdr3_nt: TGTGCCAGCAGCGGTACAGGGTCCGACTATGGCTACACCTTC
cdr3_aa: CASSGTGSDYGYTF

v_call: TRBV6-1
j_call: TRBJ2-1
d_call: -
clone_size: -
cdr3_nt: TGTGCCAGCAGTGAACGGGGGACTTGGGATGAGCAGTTCTTC
cdr3_aa: CASSERGTWDEQFF

v_call: TRBV7-8
j_call: TRBJ2-1
d_call: -
clone_size: -
cdr3_nt: TGTGCCAGCAGCTCCGACAGGAGCGAGCAGTTCTTC
cdr3_aa: CASSSDRSEQFF

v_call: TRBV19
j_call: TRBJ1-3
d_call: TRBD1
clone_size: -
cdr3_nt: TGTGCCACCCGACGACAGGGGATTTACGCAAACACCATATATTTT
cdr3_aa: CATRRQGIYANTIYF

v_call: TRBV2
j_call: TRBJ1-1
d_call: -
clone_size: few
cdr3_nt: TGTGCCAGCAGTGGCGTCTCATTCGCTTTTTTCAACACTGAAGCTTTCTTT
cdr3_aa: CASSGVSFAFFNTEAFF

v_call: TRBV28
j_call: TRBJ1-2
d_call: -
clone_size: -
cdr3_nt: TGTGCCAGCAGCCGATCCTCTTGGACCGACTATGGCTACACCTTC
cdr3_aa: CASSRSSWTDYGYTF

v_call: TRBV5-4
j_call: TRBJ2-4
d_call: -
clone_size: -
cdr3_nt: TGTGCCAGCAGCTTGGCCCGGGGGGCCATCGGTAACATTCAGTACTTC
cdr3_aa: CASSLARGAIGNIQYF

v_call: TRBV5-1
j_call: TRBJ1-1
d_call: -
clone_size: -
cdr3_nt: TGCGCCAGCAGCTTGGGCCTCGGCCAGAACACTGAAGCTTTCTTT
cdr3_aa: CASSLGLGQNTEAFF

v_call: TRBV10-3
j_call: TRBJ1-2
d_call: TRBD1
clone_size: once
cdr3_nt: TGTGCCATCACGTCGCCACCGGGACAGGAACTCTATGGCTACACCTTC
cdr3_aa: CAITSPPGQELYGYTF

v_call: TRBV5-1
j_call: TRBJ1-1
d_call: -
clone_size: -
cdr3_nt: TGCGCCAGCAGCTTGGGCACTGAAGCTTTCTTT
cdr3_aa: CASSLGTEAFF

v_call: TRBV5-1
j_call: TRBJ2-2
d_call: -
clone_size: -
cdr3_nt: TGCGCCAGCAGCTCGGGACTTAACACCGGGGAGCTGTTTTTT
cdr3_aa: CASSSGLNTGELFF

v_call: TRBV6-1
j_call: TRBJ2-7
d_call: TRBD2
clone_size: -
cdr3_nt: TGTGCCAGCAGCCAAGCGGGGGGCGCGGGAGAGCAGTACTTC
cdr3_aa: CASSQAGGAGEQYF

v_call: TRBV5-5
j_call: TRBJ2-7
d_call: TRBD1
clone_size: -
cdr3_nt: TGTGCCAGCAGCGACAGACAGGGGGGTTACGAGCAGTACTTC
cdr3_aa: CASSDRQGGYEQYF

v_call: TRBV19
j_call: TRBJ2-2
d_call: -
clone_size: once
cdr3_nt: TGTGCCAGTAGTCTCGGGGAATTTAACACCGGGGAGCTGTTTTTT
cdr3_aa: CASSLGEFNTGELFF

v_call: TRBV25-1
j_call: TRBJ2-2
d_call: TRBD1
clone_size: -
cdr3_nt: TGTGCCAGCAGTTTGACAGGGATCACCGGGGAGCTGTTTTTT
cdr3_aa: CASSLTGITGELFF

v_call: TRBV6-4
j_call: TRBJ1-1
d_call: -
clone_size: -
cdr3_nt: TGTGCCAGCTCCCCAGGAGGCTTCACTGAAGCTTTCTTT
cdr3_aa: CASSPGGFTEAFF

v_call: TRBV20-1
j_call: TRBJ1-2
d_call: TRBD1
clone_size: -
cdr3_nt: TGCAGTGCTCCTCGACAGGGTGGCTACACCTTC
cdr3_aa: CSAPRQGGYTF

v_call: TRBV27
j_call: TRBJ2-3
d_call: TRBD1
clone_size: -
cdr3_nt: TGTGCCAGCAGTTCCCGACAGACAGGGAGCACAGATACGCAGTATTTT
cdr3_aa: CASSSRQTGSTDTQYF

v_call: TRBV14
j_call: TRBJ2-6
d_call: -
clone_size: -
cdr3_nt: TGTGCCAGCAGCCGTCGGGATTCTGGGGCCAACGTCCTGACTTTC
cdr3_aa: CASSRRDSGANVLTF

v_call: TRBV27
j_call: TRBJ2-1
d_call: TRBD2
clone_size: -
cdr3_nt: TGTGCCAGCAGTGTCACTAGCGGGAGAAGGAATGAGCAGTTCTTC
cdr3_aa: CASSVTSGRRNEQFF

v_call: TRBV4-1
j_call: TRBJ2-2
d_call: -
clone_size: -
cdr3_nt: TGCGCCAGCAGCCACCTAGGTGGGGGAAGGAGGACCGGGGAGCTGTTTTTT
cdr3_aa: CASSHLGGGRRTGELFF

v_call: TRBV5-1
j_call: TRBJ2-7
d_call: -
clone_size: -
cdr3_nt: TGCGCCAGCAGCTTGGCAGCAGCAAGCAGGGACTACGAGCAGTACTTC
cdr3_aa: CASSLAAASRDYEQYF

v_call: TRBV6-1
j_call: TRBJ2-7
d_call: TRBD2
clone_size: -
cdr3_nt: TGTGCCAGCAGTCTCACTAGCGGGGGTTTTTACGAGCAGTACTTC
cdr3_aa: CASSLTSGGFYEQYF

v_call: TRBV10-3
j_call: TRBJ2-7
d_call: -
clone_size: once
cdr3_nt: TGTGCCAGTGGACAAGACTCCTACGAGCAGTACTTC
cdr3_aa: CASGQDSYEQYF

v_call: TRBV6-6
j_call: TRBJ1-1
d_call: -
clone_size: once
cdr3_nt: TGTGCCAGCACCCGGCCCCTGACAGGACTGAACACTGAAGCTTTCTTT
cdr3_aa: CASTRPLTGLNTEAFF

v_call: TRBV6-6
j_call: TRBJ2-1
d_call: -
clone_size: -
cdr3_nt: TGTGCCAGCAGATTACCTTACCGAAACAATGAGCAGTTCTTC
cdr3_aa: CASRLPYRNNEQFF

v_call: TRBV7-2
j_call: TRBJ1-2
d_call: TRBD1
clone_size: -
cdr3_nt: TGTGCCAGCAGCTGGGGGGCGGGGACAGCTAACTATGGCTACACCTTC
cdr3_aa: CASSWGAGTANYGYTF

v_call: TRBV6-1
j_call: TRBJ1-5
d_call: -
clone_size: -
cdr3_nt: TGTGCCAGCAAGGGGGTCTATAGCAATCAGCCCCAGCATTTT
cdr3_aa: CASKGVYSNQPQHF

v_call: TRBV30
j_call: TRBJ2-1
d_call: TRBD2
clone_size: -
cdr3_nt: TGTGCGTTGAGCGGGAGCTCCTACAATGAGCAGTTCTTC
cdr3_aa: CALSGSSYNEQFF

v_call: TRBV5-1
j_call: TRBJ2-2
d_call: TRBD1
clone_size: -
cdr3_nt: TGCGCCAGCAGCCGACGGACAGGGAATACCGGGGAGCTGTTTTTT
cdr3_aa: CASSRRTGNTGELFF

v_call: TRBV7-9
j_call: TRBJ1-2
d_call: -
clone_size: -
cdr3_nt: TGTGCCAGCAGCTTACTGGGTGCTAGCTATTATGGCTACACCTTC
cdr3_aa: CASSLLGASYYGYTF

v_call: TRBV6-4
j_call: TRBJ1-2
d_call: -
clone_size: -
cdr3_nt: TGTGCCAGCAGTGACCAGGGATCCTATGGCTACACCTTC
cdr3_aa: CASSDQGSYGYTF

v_call: TRBV5-1
j_call: TRBJ1-3
d_call: -
clone_size: -
cdr3_nt: TGCGCCAGCAGCTTGGCCCACACGGGCTCTGGAAACACCATATATTTT
cdr3_aa: CASSLAHTGSGNTIYF

v_call: TRBV5-6
j_call: TRBJ2-5
d_call: -
clone_size: -
cdr3_nt: TGTGCCAGTCAGCAGTTCGGGTACCAAGAGACCCAGTACTTC
cdr3_aa: CASQQFGYQETQYF

v_call: TRBV27
j_call: TRBJ2-1
d_call: -
clone_size: -
cdr3_nt: TGTGCCAGCACCTCACGATCTTCCAGTTCCTACAATGAGCAGTTCTTC
cdr3_aa: CASTSRSSSSYNEQFF

v_call: TRBV19
j_call: TRBJ1-2
d_call: -
clone_size: -
cdr3_nt: TGTGCCAGTAGTATAACAGGGATTGCTAACTATGGCTACACCTTC
cdr3_aa: CASSITGIANYGYTF

v_call: TRBV25-1
j_call: TRBJ2-5
d_call: TRBD1
clone_size: -
cdr3_nt: TGTGCCAGCAGTGGGTATTTAGGACAGGGGCAAGAGACCCAGTACTTC
cdr3_aa: CASSGYLGQGQETQYF

v_call: TRBV7-9
j_call: TRBJ1-3
d_call: -
clone_size: -
cdr3_nt: TGTGCCAGCACCGTAGGGTCTGGTGGAAACACCATATATTTT
cdr3_aa: CASTVGSGGNTIYF

v_call: TRBV11-3
j_call: TRBJ2-3
d_call: -
clone_size: -
cdr3_nt: TGTGCCAGCAGCCCCAGCTCAGGTACGCAGTATTTT
cdr3_aa: CASSPSSGTQYF

v_call: TRBV5-1
j_call: TRBJ1-1
d_call: -
clone_size: -
cdr3_nt: TGCGCCAGCAGCGGACAGAGCGTTTCTTTCTTT
cdr3_aa: CASSGQSVSFF

v_call: TRBV6-1
j_call: TRBJ1-5
d_call: -
clone_size: -
cdr3_nt: TGTGCCAGCAGCGGGTGGCGGCCCCAGCATTTT
cdr3_aa: CASSGWRPQHF

v_call: TRBV6-6
j_call: TRBJ2-3
d_call: -
clone_size: -
cdr3_nt: TGTGCCAGCAGTTACCGACTGATCCCCTCAGATACGCAGTATTTT
cdr3_aa: CASSYRLIPSDTQYF